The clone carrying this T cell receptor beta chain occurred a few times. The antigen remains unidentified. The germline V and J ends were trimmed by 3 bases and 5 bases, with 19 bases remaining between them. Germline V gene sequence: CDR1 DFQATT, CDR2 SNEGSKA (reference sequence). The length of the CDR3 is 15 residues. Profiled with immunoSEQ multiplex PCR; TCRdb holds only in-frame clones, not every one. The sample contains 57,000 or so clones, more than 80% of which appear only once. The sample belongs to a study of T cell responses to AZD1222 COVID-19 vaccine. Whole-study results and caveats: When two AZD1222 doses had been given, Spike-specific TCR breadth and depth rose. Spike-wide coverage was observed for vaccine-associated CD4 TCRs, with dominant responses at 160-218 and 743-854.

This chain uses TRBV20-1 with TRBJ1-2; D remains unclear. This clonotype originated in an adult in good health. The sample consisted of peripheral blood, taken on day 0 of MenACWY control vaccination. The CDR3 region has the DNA TGCAGTGCTAGTGACTCTGTGCGTGGGCTGTATGGCTACACCTTC. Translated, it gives CSASDSVRGLYGYTF.